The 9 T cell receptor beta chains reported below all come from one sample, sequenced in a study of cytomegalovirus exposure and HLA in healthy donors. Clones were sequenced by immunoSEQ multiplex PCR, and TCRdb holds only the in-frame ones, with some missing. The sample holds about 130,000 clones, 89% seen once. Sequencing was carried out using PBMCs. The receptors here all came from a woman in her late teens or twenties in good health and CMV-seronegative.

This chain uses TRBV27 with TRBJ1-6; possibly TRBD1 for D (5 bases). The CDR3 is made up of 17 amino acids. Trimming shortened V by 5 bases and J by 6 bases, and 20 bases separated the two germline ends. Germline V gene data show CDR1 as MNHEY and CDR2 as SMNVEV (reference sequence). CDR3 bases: TGTGCCAGCAGTCTGACAGTCCCAACGGGTTCTAATTCACCCCTCCACTTT. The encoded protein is CASSLTVPTGSNSPLHF.

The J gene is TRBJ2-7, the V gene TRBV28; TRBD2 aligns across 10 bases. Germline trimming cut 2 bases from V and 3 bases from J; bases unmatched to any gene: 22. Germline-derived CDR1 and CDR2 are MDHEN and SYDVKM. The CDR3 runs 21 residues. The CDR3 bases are TGTGCCAGCAGTTTAGGCCCCTATACGGCAGCGGGAGGGGGGGACTACTACGAGCAGTACTTC. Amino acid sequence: CASSLGPYTAAGGGDYYEQYF.

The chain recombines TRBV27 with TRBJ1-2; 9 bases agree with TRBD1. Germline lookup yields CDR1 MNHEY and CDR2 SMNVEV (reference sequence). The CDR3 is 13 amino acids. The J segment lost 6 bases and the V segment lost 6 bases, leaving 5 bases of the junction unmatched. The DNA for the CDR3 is TGTGCCAGCAGCCCTGACAGGGGGAATGGCTACACCTTC. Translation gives CASSPDRGNGYTF.

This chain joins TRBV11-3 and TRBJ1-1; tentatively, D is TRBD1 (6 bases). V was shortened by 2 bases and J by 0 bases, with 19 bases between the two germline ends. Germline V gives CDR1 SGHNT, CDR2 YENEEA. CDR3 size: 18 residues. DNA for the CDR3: TGTGCCAGCAGCTTAAACGCCCTACAGGGTCTTATGAACACTGAAGCTTTCTTT. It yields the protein CASSLNALQGLMNTEAFF. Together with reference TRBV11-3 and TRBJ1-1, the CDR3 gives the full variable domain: EAGVVQSPRYKIIEKKQPVAFWCNPISGHNTLYWYLQNLGQGPELLIRYENEEAVDDSQLPKDRFSAERLKGVDSTLKIQPAELGDSAVYLCASSLNALQGLMNTEAFFGQGTRLTVV.

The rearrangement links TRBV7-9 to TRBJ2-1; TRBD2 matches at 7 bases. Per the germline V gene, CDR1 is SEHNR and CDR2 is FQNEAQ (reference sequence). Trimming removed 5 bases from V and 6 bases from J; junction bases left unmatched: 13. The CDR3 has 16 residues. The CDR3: CASSAPGLAEINEQFF. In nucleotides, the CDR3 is TGTGCCAGCAGCGCACCCGGGCTAGCGGAGATCAATGAGCAGTTCTTC.

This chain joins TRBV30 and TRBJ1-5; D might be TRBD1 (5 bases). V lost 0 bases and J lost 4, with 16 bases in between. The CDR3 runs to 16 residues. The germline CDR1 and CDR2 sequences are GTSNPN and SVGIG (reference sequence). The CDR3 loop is CAWSVYTGTENQPQHF. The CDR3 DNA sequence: TGTGCCTGGAGTGTATATACAGGTACGGAAAATCAGCCCCAGCATTTT.

CDR3 in amino acids: CASSLSGTGGGGYTF. The CDR3 region has the DNA TGTGCCAGCAGCCTGTCCGGGACAGGGGGGGGTGGCTACACCTTC. The V and J genes are TRBV27 and TRBJ1-2; 11 bases agree with TRBD1. Germline loops: CDR1 MNHEY, CDR2 SMNVEV (reference sequence). The ends lost 6 bases at V and 7 bases at J; junction bases unmatched: 10. CDR3 length equals 15 residues.

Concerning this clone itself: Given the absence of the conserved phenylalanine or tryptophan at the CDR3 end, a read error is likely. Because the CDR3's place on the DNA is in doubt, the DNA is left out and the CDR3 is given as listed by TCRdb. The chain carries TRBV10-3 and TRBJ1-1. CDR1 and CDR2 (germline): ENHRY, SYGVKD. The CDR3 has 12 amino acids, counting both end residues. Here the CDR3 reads CAISEAGRVLVL.

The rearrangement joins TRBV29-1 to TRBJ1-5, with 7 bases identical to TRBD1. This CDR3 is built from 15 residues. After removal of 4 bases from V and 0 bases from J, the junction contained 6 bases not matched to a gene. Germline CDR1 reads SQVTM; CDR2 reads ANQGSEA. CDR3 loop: CSVVEQGYSNQPQHF. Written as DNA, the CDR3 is TGCAGCGTTGTAGAACAGGGGTATAGCAATCAGCCCCAGCATTTT.